These 21 T cell receptor beta chains originate from one sample sequenced in a study of T cells after yellow fever vaccination. TCRdb fed the 5' RACE reads into MiXCR, producing one record per CDR3 protein. The data hold hundreds of thousands of distinct CDR3 sequences, with about a sixth observed a single time. The sequencing used PBMCs, collected about 5 days after the first yellow fever vaccination. Receptors originate from a man aged 18-30 years who received the YFV17D yellow fever vaccine.

This clonotype was seen more than once but under ten times. This chain links TRBV19 with TRBJ1-1, with 12 nucleotides matching TRBD1. V trimming: 6 bases; J trimming: 4 bases; junction bases outside the gene matches: 6. The CDR3 covers 15 residues. Germline V gives CDR1 LNHDA, CDR2 SQIVND (reference sequence). CDR3 in DNA: TGTGCCAGTAGGAAGGGACAGGGGGCGGGCACTGAAGCTTTCTTT. As protein: CASRKGQGAGTEAFF.

This clonotype turned up a few times. The chain uses TRBV20-1 and TRBJ1-2; D is possibly TRBD1 (6 bases). With 2 bases removed from V and 4 bases from J, the gap between germline ends came to 11 bases. Germline V lookup: CDR1 DFQATT, CDR2 SNEGSKA (reference sequence). The CDR3 contains 13 residues. The CDR3 nucleotides are TGCAGTGCTAGATACAGGGTTATCTATGGCTACACCTTC. The encoded protein is CSARYRVIYGYTF.

This clonotype was seen a handful of times. The chain carries TRBV16 and TRBJ2-7; weak D call: TRBD1 (5 bases). Germline V lookup: CDR1 KGHSY, CDR2 FQNENV. The V gene lost 6 bases and the J gene lost 4 bases, with 10 bases spanning the gap. CDR3 length: 12 amino acids. CDR3 amino acids: CASSRTNYEQYV. The CDR3 coding sequence is TGTGCCAGCAGTCGGACAAATTACGAGCAGTACGTC.

There are a few counts of this clonotype. The chain recombines TRBV25-1 with TRBJ2-5; possibly TRBD2 for D (6 bases). The CDR3 runs to 17 residues. Between the trimmed V and J ends, which lost 0 bases and 5 bases, there was a span of 19 bases. Germline V gene data show CDR1 as MGHDK and CDR2 as SYGVNS. CDR3 residues: CASSEYLGREVVETQYF. The CDR3 DNA follows: TGTGCCAGCAGTGAATACCTTGGCAGGGAGGTAGTTGAGACCCAGTACTTC.

The chain carries TRBV12-3 or TRBV12-4 and TRBJ2-7; D remains ambiguous. V dropped 3 bases and J dropped 6 bases, with 9 bases sitting between them. This CDR3 is 12 amino acids long. The CDR3 loop reads CASSFAAAEQYF. As DNA, the CDR3 is TGTGCCAGCAGTTTTGCGGCGGCCGAGCAGTACTTC.

The V gene is TRBV6-6, the J gene TRBJ2-3; TRBD1 might be the D (6 bases). CDR1 and CDR2 (germline): MNHNY, SVGAGI (reference sequence). The CDR3 is 12 residues long. V gave up 7 bases and J gave up 3 bases, with 8 bases separating them. This chain's CDR3 is CASTTGTDTQYF. The CDR3 coding sequence is TGTGCCAGCACCACAGGGACAGATACGCAGTATTTT.

The chain carries TRBV7-9 and TRBJ2-3; no reliable D call. The germline V and J ends were trimmed by 5 bases and 6 bases, with 15 bases remaining between them. This CDR3 has 14 residues. Germline CDR1 SEHNR, CDR2 FQNEAQ (reference sequence). CDR3 in amino acids: CASSQISAFDTQYF. CDR3 in DNA: TGTGCCAGCAGCCAGATCTCGGCGTTTGATACGCAGTATTTT.

For the CDR3, the DNA is TGTGCCAGCAGTCCCCTCCGGGGGGTTACAGATACGCAGTATTTT. Its translation: CASSPLRGVTDTQYF. This rearrangement joins TRBV6-2 or TRBV6-3 to TRBJ2-3; 7 bases line up with TRBD2. The CDR3 is 15 amino acids. The germline V gene encodes CDR1 MNHEY and CDR2 SVGEGT. V gave up 5 bases and J gave up 3 bases; unmatched junction bases: 8.

This clonotype was observed a few times. The chain has TRBV29-1 and TRBJ2-1; TRBD1 matches at 8 bases. Germline CDR1 and CDR2: SQVTM and ANQGSEA. The CDR3 spans 15 residues. V lost 1 base to trimming and J lost 4 bases; unmatched junction nucleotides: 6. The CDR3 region is CSVEGGQDYYNEQFF. The CDR3 DNA reads TGCAGCGTTGAAGGGGGACAGGACTATTACAATGAGCAGTTCTTC.

V and J are TRBV12-5 and TRBJ2-7; no clear D gene. The germline V gene encodes CDR1 LGHNT and CDR2 FRNRAP. V gave up 4 bases and J gave up 4 bases, with 11 bases separating them. The CDR3 is 13 amino acids. CDR3 coding DNA: TGTGCTAGTGGTTCCTCCGTCTCTTACGAGCAGTACTTC. Its translation: CASGSSVSYEQYF.

V usage is TRBV12-3 or TRBV12-4 and J usage is TRBJ2-7, with unresolved D. The CDR3 sequence is 11 residues long. Trimming removed 2 bases at V and 5 bases at J, with 4 bases between. The CDR3 spells CASSLRNEQYV. The CDR3 DNA is TGTGCCAGCAGTTTAAGAAACGAGCAGTACGTC.

This clonotype appeared a few times. The rearrangement uses TRBV7-3 and TRBJ1-1; D gene ambiguous. In germline, CDR1 is SGHTA, CDR2 FQGTGA. Trimming took off 2 bases at V and 1 base at J, with 11 bases between the two ends. The CDR3 totals 15 residues. In nucleotides, the CDR3 is TGTGCCAGCAGCTTAGGCCCCAAAACGAACACTGAAGCTTTCTTT. Its translation is CASSLGPKTNTEAFF.

This clonotype was picked up a small number of times. The chain combines TRBV7-2 with TRBJ2-5, with 8 bases identical to TRBD1. CDR3 length: 14 amino acids. Germline CDR1 SGHTA, CDR2 FQGNSA. Trimming removed 5 bases from V and 1 base from J; junction bases left unmatched: 3. The DNA for the CDR3 is TGTGCCAGCAGCCGGACAGGGTTCCAAGAGACCCAGTACTTC. It codes for CASSRTGFQETQYF.

The J gene is TRBJ2-2, the V gene TRBV29-1, with D perhaps matching TRBD2 (5 bases). V was trimmed by 7 bases and J by 1 base, leaving 10 bases between them. This CDR3 has 13 residues. CDR1 SQVTM and CDR2 ANQGSEA come from the germline V gene. The CDR3 reads CSGEEGNTGELFF. CDR3 DNA sequence: TGCAGCGGGGAAGAGGGGAACACCGGGGAGCTGTTTTTT.

This clonotype occurred a few times. The J gene is TRBJ2-5, the V gene TRBV6-2 or TRBV6-3, with TRBD1 matching 7 bases. Germline V gene data show CDR1 as MNHEY and CDR2 as SVGEGT. This CDR3 region has 16 residues. The V and J ends lost 5 bases and 5 bases, in that order; junction bases with no gene match: 14. The CDR3 nucleotides read TGTGCCAGCAGTGATCCCGACAGGGCTAAAGTGGAGACCCAGTACTTC. Translation gives CASSDPDRAKVETQYF.

The chain joins TRBV15 to TRBJ2-6; TRBD1 is a possible D gene (7 bases). The V end lost 5 bases, the J end lost 2 bases, and 10 bases lay between the germline ends. Germline CDR1 and CDR2: LNHNV and YYDKDF (reference sequence). The CDR3 sequence is 15 residues long. CDR3 coding DNA: TGTGCCACCAGCGGCGGGACAGCTGGGGCCAACGTCCTGACTTTC. Protein sequence: CATSGGTAGANVLTF.

CDR3 in DNA: TGTGCCACCAGGGGACTAGCGGGGGGGCACGATGAGCAGTTCTTC. Encoded protein: CATRGLAGGHDEQFF. The chain recombines TRBV24-1 with TRBJ2-1; 16 positions match TRBD2. Germline values: CDR1 KGHDR, CDR2 SFDVKD. CDR3 length: 15 residues. Trimming removed 7 bases from V and 8 bases from J; junction bases left unmatched: 4.

This rearrangement joins TRBV11-2 to TRBJ2-5, with D unresolved. Germline-derived CDR1 and CDR2 are SGHAT and FQNNGV. The CDR3 runs to 14 residues. The ends were cut back, 1 base at V and 0 bases at J, with 6 bases in the middle. The CDR3, as DNA: TGTGCCAGCAGCTTAGGCAGGAACCAAGAGACCCAGTACTTC. Translated: CASSLGRNQETQYF.

The V and J genes are TRBV7-3 and TRBJ2-2; 7 nucleotides align to TRBD2. The CDR3 contains 17 residues. The V gene's germline CDR1 is SGHTA and CDR2 FQGTGA. J was trimmed by 2 bases and V by 5 bases; bases with no gene match: 11. The CDR3 sequence: CASSLPTPSGNTGELFF. CDR3 DNA sequence: TGTGCCAGCAGCCTCCCCACCCCTAGCGGAAACACCGGGGAGCTGTTTTTT.

The rearrangement joins TRBV7-9 to TRBJ2-3; TRBD1 matches 10 bases. Germline V gene lookup returns CDR1 SEHNR and CDR2 FQNEAQ (reference sequence). The CDR3 covers 16 residues. J was trimmed by 1 base and V by 8 bases; bases with no gene match: 9. CDR3 DNA sequence: TGTGCCAGCTCCCGGGACAGGGGAATAGGCACAGATACGCAGTATTTT. As protein: CASSRDRGIGTDTQYF. Based on the CDR3 plus reference TRBV7-9 and TRBJ2-3, the full variable domain is DTGVSQNPRHKITKRGQNVTFRCDPISEHNRLYWYRQTLGQGPEFLTYFQNEAQLEKSRLLSDRFSAERPKGSFSTLEIQRTEQGDSAMYLCASSRDRGIGTDTQYFGPGTRLTVL.

This clonotype has more than one count but fewer than ten. The rearrangement joins TRBV5-1 to TRBJ2-1; D is unclear. V was trimmed by 2 bases and J by 1 base, leaving 7 bases between them. Germline CDR1 is SGHRS and CDR2 is YFSETQ. This CDR3 region has 14 residues. The CDR3 here is CASSFQDSYNEQFF. The CDR3, as DNA: TGCGCCAGCAGCTTTCAGGATTCCTACAATGAGCAGTTCTTC.